This note documents a single T cell receptor (beta chain) sequence. The antigen is unknown. Germline-derived CDR1 and CDR2 are LGHNA and YNFKEQ. V lost 0 bases, J lost 9 bases, and 7 bases stayed unmatched. This CDR3 has 16 amino acids. Produced via immunoSEQ multiplex PCR; TCRdb's table is partial and in-frame only. This table holds about 76,000 clones, 85% to 90% found once. These data belong to a study of OX40 agonist ivuxolimab in advanced cancers. Study observations and caveats: Near-lowest levels of clonal expansion characterized partial responders at 0.1-3.0 mg/kg.

The sequence derives from an adult with an advanced solid tumor such as melanoma, head and neck, liver or kidney cancer. This chain connects TRBV4-2 to TRBJ2-1; 11 positions match TRBD2. Specimen: CD4+ or CD8+ T cells sorted from blood, collected in a trial of the OX40 agonist ivuxolimab. The CDR3 DNA is TGTGCCAGCAGCCAAGATAGCGGGGGGGCACGTAGTGAGCAGTTCTTC. The encoded protein is CASSQDSGGARSEQFF.